Reported below is one T cell receptor (beta chain). The sample is drawn from a study of shared clonotypes between healthy human individuals. TCRdb's copy holds only in-frame clones and misses some; the assay was immunoSEQ multiplex PCR. This sample yields about 2 million clones, of which over 85% are seen a single time; approximately 0.13% belongs to the top ten. This CDR3 has 16 residues. The germline gives CDR1 MGHRA, CDR2 YSYEKL. The V and J ends lost 5 bases and 0 bases, in that order; junction bases with no gene match: 6. The J gene is TRBJ1-5, the V gene TRBV4-1; 8 bases agree with TRBD1. Material for sequencing was naive CD4+ T cells sorted from blood. Subset denoted: CD45RA+ positively selected. The TCR comes from a man aged 18-30 years in good health. This chain's CDR3 is CASSSDRGLSNQPQHF. CDR3 nucleotide sequence: TGCGCCAGCAGCTCAGACAGGGGACTTAGCAATCAGCCCCAGCATTTT.